This T cell receptor (beta chain) was obtained from a study of T cell repertoires in cytomegalovirus infection. Study overall: Public TCR beta signatures indicated both CMV infection and matching HLA type. Study conclusions and caveats: Carriage of CMV together with the relevant HLA was identifiable through cumulative public TCR beta family frequency. There were HLA-C-restricted CMV-specific TCR beta clonotypes dominating the ex vivo response.

Details on this clonotype: Its antigen is undetermined.

TCRdb fed the reads into MiXCR, producing one record per CDR3 protein. This table holds 150,000 to 200,000 distinct CDR3 sequences, over 13% found once. The clonotype comes from a human donor in good health (CMV status not recorded). Some clones in this sample may be carry-over from other donors' samples. The sequencing sample was made of PBMCs.

CDR3 nucleotide sequence: TGTGCCAGCAGTGACGAGGGGGCCGTGAAGTTCTTC. The encoded protein is CASSDEGAVKFF. The chain joins TRBV2 to TRBJ2-1; 7 positions match TRBD1. The germline CDR1 and CDR2 sequences are SNHLY and FYNNEI. The CDR3 runs 12 residues. V was clipped by 3 bases and J by 14 bases; unmatched bases: 7.